This T cell receptor beta chain was captured by sequencing in a study of T-cell memory formation after mild COVID-19. Study as a whole: TCR clusters were mostly confined to one donor each.

Findings and caveats of the study: Pre-infection memory carried some responding clones, suggesting that cross-reactive memory joined. A balance of CD4 and CD8 characterized clones contracting day 15 to 85, whereas later expanders leaned CD4+. Shrinking CD4+ clones resided mostly in CM and EM, and CD8+ ones in EMRA.

On this clonotype: Antigen specificity is unknown.

TCRdb re-called the 5' RACE reads with MiXCR, one entry per CDR3 protein. The data show approximately 65,000 distinct CDR3 sequences, less than 9.5% seen once. The CDR3 is 12 residues long. Germline CDR1 reads MNHEY; CDR2 reads SMNVEV (reference sequence). V dropped 7 bases and J dropped 7; count of bases not matched to a gene: 3. The sample comprised PBMCs or a T cell subset sorted from them (not recorded which). V gene TRBV27 combines with J gene TRBJ1-2, with TRBD1 matching over 10 bases. The TCR originated in a man aged 18-30 years who had mild COVID-19 (a few samples of this study predate the infection). Cell type and time point are not known. The CDR3 DNA follows: TGTGCCAGCATGAGGACAGGGGGTGGCTACACCTTC. Translation: CASMRTGGGYTF.